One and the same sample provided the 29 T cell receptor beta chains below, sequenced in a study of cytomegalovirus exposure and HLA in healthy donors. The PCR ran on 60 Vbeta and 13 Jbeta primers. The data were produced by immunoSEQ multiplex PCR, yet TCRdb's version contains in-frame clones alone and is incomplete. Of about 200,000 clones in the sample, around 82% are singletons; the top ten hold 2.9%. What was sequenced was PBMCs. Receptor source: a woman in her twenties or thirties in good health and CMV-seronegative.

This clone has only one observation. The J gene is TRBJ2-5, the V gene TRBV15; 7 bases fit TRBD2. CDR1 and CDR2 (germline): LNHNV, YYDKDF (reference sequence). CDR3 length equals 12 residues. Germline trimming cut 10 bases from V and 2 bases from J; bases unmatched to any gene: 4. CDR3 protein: CAISAGQETQYF. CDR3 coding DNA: TGTGCCATCTCAGCGGGGCAAGAGACCCAGTACTTC.

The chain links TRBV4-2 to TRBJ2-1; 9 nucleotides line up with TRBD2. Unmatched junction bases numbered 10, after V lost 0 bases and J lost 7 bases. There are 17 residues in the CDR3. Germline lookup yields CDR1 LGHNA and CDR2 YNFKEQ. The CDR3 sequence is CASSQEGVSGRRNEQFF. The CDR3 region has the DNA TGTGCCAGCAGCCAAGAAGGGGTCAGCGGGAGGCGGAATGAGCAGTTCTTC.

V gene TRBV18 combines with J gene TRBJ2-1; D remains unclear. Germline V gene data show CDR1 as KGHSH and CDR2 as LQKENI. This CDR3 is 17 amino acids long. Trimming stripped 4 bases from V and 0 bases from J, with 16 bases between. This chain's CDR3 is CASSHGILGSSYNEQFF. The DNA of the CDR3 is TGTGCCAGCTCACATGGAATCCTAGGTTCCTCCTACAATGAGCAGTTCTTC.

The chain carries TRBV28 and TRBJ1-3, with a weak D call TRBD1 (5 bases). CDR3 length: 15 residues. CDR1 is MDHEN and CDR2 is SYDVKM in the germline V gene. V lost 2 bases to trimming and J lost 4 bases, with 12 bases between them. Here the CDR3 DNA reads TGTGCCAGCAGTTTACCGGGGGGTCAGGGAAACACCATATATTTT. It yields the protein CASSLPGGQGNTIYF.

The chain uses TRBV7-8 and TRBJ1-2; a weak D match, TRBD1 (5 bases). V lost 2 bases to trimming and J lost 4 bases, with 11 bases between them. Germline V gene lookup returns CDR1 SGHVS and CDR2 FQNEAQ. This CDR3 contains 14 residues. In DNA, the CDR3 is TGTGCCAGCAGCTTATCTTGGGGCGTCTATGGCTACACCTTC. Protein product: CASSLSWGVYGYTF.

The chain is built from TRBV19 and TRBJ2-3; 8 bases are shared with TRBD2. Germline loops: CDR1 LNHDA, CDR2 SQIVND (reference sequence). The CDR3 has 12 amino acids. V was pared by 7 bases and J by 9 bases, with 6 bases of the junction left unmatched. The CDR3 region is CASISAGETQYF. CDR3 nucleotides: TGTGCCAGTATCTCAGCGGGAGAAACGCAGTATTTT.

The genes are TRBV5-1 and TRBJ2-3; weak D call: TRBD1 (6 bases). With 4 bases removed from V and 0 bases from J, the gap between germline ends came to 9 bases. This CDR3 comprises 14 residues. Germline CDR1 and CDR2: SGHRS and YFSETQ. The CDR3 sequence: CASSHDRSTDTQYF. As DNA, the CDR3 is TGCGCCAGCAGCCATGACAGGAGCACAGATACGCAGTATTTT.

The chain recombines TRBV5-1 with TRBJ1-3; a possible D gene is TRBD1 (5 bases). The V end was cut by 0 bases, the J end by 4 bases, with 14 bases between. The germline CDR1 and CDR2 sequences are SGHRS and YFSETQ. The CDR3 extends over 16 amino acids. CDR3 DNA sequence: TGCGCCAGCAGCTTGGAAGCAGGGAGGACAGGAAACACCATATATTTT. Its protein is CASSLEAGRTGNTIYF.

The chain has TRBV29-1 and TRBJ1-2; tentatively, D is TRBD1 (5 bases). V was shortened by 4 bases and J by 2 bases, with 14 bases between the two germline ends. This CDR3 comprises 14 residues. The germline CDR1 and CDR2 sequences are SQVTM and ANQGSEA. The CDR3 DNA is TGCAGCGTTGGACTGTTCGGGGGAAACTATGGCTACACCTTC. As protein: CSVGLFGGNYGYTF.

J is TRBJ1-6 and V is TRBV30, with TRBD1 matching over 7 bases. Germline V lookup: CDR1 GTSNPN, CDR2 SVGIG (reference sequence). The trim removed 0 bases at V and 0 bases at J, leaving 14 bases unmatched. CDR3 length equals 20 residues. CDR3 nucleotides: TGTGCCTGGAGTGTACCAGACAGGGAACATCTGTACTCCTATAATTCACCCCTCCACTTT. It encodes CAWSVPDREHLYSYNSPLHF.

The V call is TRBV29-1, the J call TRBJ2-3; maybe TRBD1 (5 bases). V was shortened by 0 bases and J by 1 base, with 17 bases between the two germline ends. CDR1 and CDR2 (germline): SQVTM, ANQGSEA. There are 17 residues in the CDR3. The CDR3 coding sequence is TGCAGCGTTGAAGATTTGAGGCAGGGTCTAGGCACAGATACGCAGTATTTT. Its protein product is CSVEDLRQGLGTDTQYF.

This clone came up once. CDR3 sequence (DNA): TGTGCCAGCAGTTCCTGGACCAGCGACGGGAAACCGAACACCGGGGAGCTGTTTTTT. Protein: CASSSWTSDGKPNTGELFF. This chain links TRBV28 with TRBJ2-2; possible D gene TRBD2, 5 bases. The CDR3 length is 19 residues. Germline V CDR1 and CDR2: MDHEN, SYDVKM. V was shortened by 4 bases and J by 0 bases, with 21 bases between the two germline ends.

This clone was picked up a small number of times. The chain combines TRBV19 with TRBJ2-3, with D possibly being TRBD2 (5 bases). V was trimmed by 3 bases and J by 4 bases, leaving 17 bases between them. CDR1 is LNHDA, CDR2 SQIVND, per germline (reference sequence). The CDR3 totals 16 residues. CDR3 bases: TGTGCCAGTAGTATGAGCCCAACACGGGGAGCAGATACGCAGTATTTT. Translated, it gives CASSMSPTRGADTQYF.

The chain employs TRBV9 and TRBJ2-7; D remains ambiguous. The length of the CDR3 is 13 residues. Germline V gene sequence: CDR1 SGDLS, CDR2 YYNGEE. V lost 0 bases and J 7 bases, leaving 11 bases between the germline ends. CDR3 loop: CASSVGSIGEQYF. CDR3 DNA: TGTGCCAGCAGCGTAGGCAGCATCGGGGAGCAGTACTTC.

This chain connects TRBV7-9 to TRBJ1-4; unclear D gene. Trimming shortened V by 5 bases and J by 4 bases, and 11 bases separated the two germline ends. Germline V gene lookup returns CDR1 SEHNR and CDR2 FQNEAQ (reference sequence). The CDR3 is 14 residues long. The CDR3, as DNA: TGTGCCAGCAGCGTTGGACTGAGTAATGAAAAACTGTTTTTT. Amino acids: CASSVGLSNEKLFF.

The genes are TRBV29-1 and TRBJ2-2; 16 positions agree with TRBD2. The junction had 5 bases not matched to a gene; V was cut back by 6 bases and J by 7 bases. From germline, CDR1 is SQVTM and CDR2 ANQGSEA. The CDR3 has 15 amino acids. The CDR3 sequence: CSVGLAGGRDGELFF. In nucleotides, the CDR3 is TGCAGCGTGGGACTAGCGGGGGGGCGTGACGGGGAGCTGTTTTTT.

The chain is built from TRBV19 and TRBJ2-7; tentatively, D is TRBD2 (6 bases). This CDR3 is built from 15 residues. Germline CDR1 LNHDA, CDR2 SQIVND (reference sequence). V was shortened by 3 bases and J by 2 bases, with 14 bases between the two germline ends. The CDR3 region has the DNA TGTGCCAGTAGTATCTTAGCGGAAACCACCTACGAGCAGTACTTC. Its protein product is CASSILAETTYEQYF.

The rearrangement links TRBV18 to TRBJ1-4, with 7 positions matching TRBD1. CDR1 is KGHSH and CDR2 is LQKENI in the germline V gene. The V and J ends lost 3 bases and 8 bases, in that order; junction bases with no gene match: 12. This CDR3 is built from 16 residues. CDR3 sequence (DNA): TGTGCCAGCTCACCGACGGAGACAGGGTTTGGGGAAAAACTGTTTTTT. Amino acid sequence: CASSPTETGFGEKLFF. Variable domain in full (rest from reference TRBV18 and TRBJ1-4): NAGVMQNPRHLVRRRGQEARLRCSPMKGHSHVYWYRQLPEEGLKFMVYLQKENIIDESGMPKERFSAEFPKEGPSILRIQQVVRGDSAAYFCASSPTETGFGEKLFFGSGTQLSVL.

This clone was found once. The CDR3 sequence: CASSSDRGLYNEQFF. CDR3 sequence (DNA): TGTGCCAGCAGTTCGGACAGGGGGCTATACAATGAGCAGTTCTTC. This rearrangement joins TRBV28 to TRBJ2-1; TRBD1 agrees at 11 bases. CDR1 and CDR2 from the germline V gene are MDHEN and SYDVKM. V was pared by 4 bases and J by 4 bases, with 3 bases of the junction left unmatched. The CDR3 spans 15 residues.

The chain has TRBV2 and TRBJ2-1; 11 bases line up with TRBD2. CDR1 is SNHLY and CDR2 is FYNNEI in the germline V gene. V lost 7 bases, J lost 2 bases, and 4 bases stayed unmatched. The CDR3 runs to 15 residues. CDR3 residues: CASMEGLAAYNEQFF. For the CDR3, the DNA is TGTGCCAGCATGGAGGGACTAGCGGCCTACAATGAGCAGTTCTTC.

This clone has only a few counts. CDR3 nucleotide sequence: TGTGCCAGCAGCCAAGGACGCACTAGCGCCTCTAGCACAGATACGCAGTATTTT. This sequence encodes CASSQGRTSASSTDTQYF. The V and J genes are TRBV4-2 and TRBJ2-3; 7 nucleotides match TRBD2. CDR3 length equals 18 residues. Trimming cost V 1 base and J 0 bases; bases outside gene matches: 10. Germline lookup yields CDR1 LGHNA and CDR2 YNFKEQ.

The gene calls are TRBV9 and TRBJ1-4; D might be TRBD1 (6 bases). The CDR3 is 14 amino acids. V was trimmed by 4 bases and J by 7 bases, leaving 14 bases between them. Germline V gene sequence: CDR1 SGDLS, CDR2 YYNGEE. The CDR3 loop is CASSQGTVIEKLFF. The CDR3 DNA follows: TGTGCCAGCAGCCAGGGGACGGTAATTGAAAAACTGTTTTTT. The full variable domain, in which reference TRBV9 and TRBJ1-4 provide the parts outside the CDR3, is DSGVTQTPKHLITATGQRVTLRCSPRSGDLSVYWYQQSLDQGLQFLIQYYNGEERAKGNILERFSAQQFPDLHSELNLSSLELGDSALYFCASSQGTVIEKLFFGSGTQLSVL.

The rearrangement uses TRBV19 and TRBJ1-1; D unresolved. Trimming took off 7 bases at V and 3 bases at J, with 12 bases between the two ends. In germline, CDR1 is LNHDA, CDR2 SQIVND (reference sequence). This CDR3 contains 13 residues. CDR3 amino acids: CASMYDKHTEAFF. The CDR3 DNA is TGTGCCAGTATGTACGACAAGCACACTGAAGCTTTCTTT.

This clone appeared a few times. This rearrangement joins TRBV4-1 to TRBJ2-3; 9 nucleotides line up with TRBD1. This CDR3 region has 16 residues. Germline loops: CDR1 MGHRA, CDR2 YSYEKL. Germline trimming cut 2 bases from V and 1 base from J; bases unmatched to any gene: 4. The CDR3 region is CASSQKDRGRTDTQYF. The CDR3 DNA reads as TGCGCCAGCAGCCAAAAGGACAGGGGACGCACAGATACGCAGTATTTT.

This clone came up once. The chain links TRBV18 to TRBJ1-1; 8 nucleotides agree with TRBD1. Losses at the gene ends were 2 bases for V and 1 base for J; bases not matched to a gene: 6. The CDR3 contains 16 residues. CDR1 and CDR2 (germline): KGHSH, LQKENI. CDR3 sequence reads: CASSPSPGTGNTEAFF. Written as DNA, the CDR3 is TGTGCCAGCTCACCATCTCCCGGGACAGGGAACACTGAAGCTTTCTTT. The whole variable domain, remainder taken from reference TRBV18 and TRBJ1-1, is NAGVMQNPRHLVRRRGQEARLRCSPMKGHSHVYWYRQLPEEGLKFMVYLQKENIIDESGMPKERFSAEFPKEGPSILRIQQVVRGDSAAYFCASSPSPGTGNTEAFFGQGTRLTVV.

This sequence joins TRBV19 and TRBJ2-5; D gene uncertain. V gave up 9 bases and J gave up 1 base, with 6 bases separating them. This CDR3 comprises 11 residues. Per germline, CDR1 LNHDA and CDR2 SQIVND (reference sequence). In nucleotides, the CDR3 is TGTGCCAGCGCCAGCCAAGAGACCCAGTACTTC. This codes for CASASQETQYF.

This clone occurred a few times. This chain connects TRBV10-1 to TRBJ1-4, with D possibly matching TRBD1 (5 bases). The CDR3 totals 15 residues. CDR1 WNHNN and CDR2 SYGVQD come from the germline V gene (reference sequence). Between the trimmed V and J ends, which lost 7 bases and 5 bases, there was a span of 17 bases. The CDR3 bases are TGCGCCAGCACCCGAAGGGGAAGGCGGAATGAAAAACTGTTTTTT. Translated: CASTRRGRRNEKLFF.

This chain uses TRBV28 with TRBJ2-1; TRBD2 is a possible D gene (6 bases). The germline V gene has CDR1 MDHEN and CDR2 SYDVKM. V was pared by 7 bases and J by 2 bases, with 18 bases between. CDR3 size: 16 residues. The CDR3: CASTFGGWEPYNEQFF. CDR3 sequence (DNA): TGTGCCAGCACCTTCGGAGGGTGGGAGCCCTACAATGAGCAGTTCTTC.

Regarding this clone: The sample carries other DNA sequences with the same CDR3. DNA of the CDR3: TGTGCCAGCAGCTCCGGACAGGGGGTTGGCTACACCTTC. Its protein is CASSSGQGVGYTF. The rearrangement joins TRBV7-2 to TRBJ1-2, with 10 bases aligning to TRBD1. Germline CDR1 reads SGHTA; CDR2 reads FQGNSA. This CDR3 is 13 amino acids long. The junction had 3 bases not matched to a gene; V was cut back by 4 bases and J by 7 bases.